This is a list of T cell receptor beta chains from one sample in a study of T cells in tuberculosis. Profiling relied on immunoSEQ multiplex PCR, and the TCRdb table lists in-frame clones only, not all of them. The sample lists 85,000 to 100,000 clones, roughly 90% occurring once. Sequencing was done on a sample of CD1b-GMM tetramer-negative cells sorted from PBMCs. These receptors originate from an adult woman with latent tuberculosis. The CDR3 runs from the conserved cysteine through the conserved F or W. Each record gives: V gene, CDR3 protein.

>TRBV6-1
CASSVLAGGSPDTQYF
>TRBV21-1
CASRLFFYGYTF
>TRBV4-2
CASSQGLDSPLHF
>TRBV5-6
CASSLLGQGVLNSPLHF
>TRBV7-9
CASSIYRTGELFF
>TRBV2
CASSFTRDYQYGYTF
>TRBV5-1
CASSLGSDTAEAFF
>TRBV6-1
CASSEVYETQYF
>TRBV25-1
CASTLREQDGYTF
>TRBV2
CASRAIEAFF
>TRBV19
CASRTKTDTQYF
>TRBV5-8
CATSIPVRSGANVLTF
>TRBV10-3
CAISRGGTEAFF
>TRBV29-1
CSALTGRPHYNEQFF
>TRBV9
CASSVGAGDPTTSGYTF
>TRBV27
CASTPSGAVNTEAFF
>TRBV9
CASSATIGDTQYF
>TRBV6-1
CASTSGHLYIQYF
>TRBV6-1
CASRDNYNEQFF
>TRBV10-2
CASRDPGRGTSGGRDTQYF
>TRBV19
CATRDRGLTITDTQYF
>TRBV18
CASSPPGTANQPQHF
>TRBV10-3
CAISESGKAGTGTPETQYF
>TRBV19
CASKRDRVSGYTF
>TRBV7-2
CASSFFLKGDTEAFF
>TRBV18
CASSPGTENSPLHF
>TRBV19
CATFERGVTGELFF
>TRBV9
CASSVGDSDNEQFF
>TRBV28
CASKAGKSYNSPLHF
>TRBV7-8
CASSLGQGANYGYTF
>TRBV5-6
CASSLRRGVVNQPQHF
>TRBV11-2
CASSLDVAKQFF
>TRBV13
CASSLARHSYEQYF
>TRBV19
CASSLLGGNTEAFF
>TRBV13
CASSSPGLYNEQFF
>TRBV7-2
CASSSALAGTSSYEQYF
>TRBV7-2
CASSLAWQDGYTF